This T cell receptor beta chain derives from a study of cytomegalovirus exposure and HLA in healthy donors. A multiplex PCR was run with 60 Vbeta primers and 13 Jbeta primers. Sequenced by immunoSEQ multiplex PCR; TCRdb stores in-frame clones only, minus some. Of 95,000 to 150,000 clones listed, roughly 76% are singletons. Concerning this clone: One end of the junction does not line up with germline, which may come from a read error.

Germline lookup yields CDR1 SEHNR and CDR2 FQNEAQ (reference sequence). The CDR3 runs to 15 residues. This sequence joins TRBV7-9 and TRBJ1-2; D is perhaps TRBD1 (6 bases). Sequencing was carried out using PBMCs. The sequence came from a man aged 30 to 45 in good health and CMV-seronegative. CDR3: CSSSGQREYWGGYTF. CDR3 DNA: TGTTCCAGCAGTGGACAGAGAGAGTATTGGGGTGGCTACACCTTC. The whole variable domain, filled in from reference TRBV7-9 and TRBJ1-2, reads DTGVSQNPRHKITKRGQNVTFRCDPISEHNRLYWYRQTLGQGPEFLTYFQNEAQLEKSRLLSDRFSAERPKGSFSTLEIQRTEQGDSAMYLCSSSGQREYWGGYTFGSGTRLTVV.